This T cell receptor beta chain comes out of a study of blood T cell repertoires in COVID-19. About the study: COVID-19 samples, acute and convalescent, were from the United States, Italy and Spain. PBMCs, B-cell-depleted T cells, or T cells provided the cDNA or gDNA that made up the material.

Original analysis: Using reference gene primer amplification, nucleated cell counts were estimated. TCRdb's table, derived via immunoSEQ multiplex PCR, lists solely in-frame clones and lacks some. The DNA gave D and trimming, while V, J and clone size come from that table. The sample has roughly 100,000 clones, 75% to 85% seen once. The CDR3 totals 16 residues. Germline lookup yields CDR1 MNHEY and CDR2 SVGAGI. With 2 bases clipped from V and 6 bases from J, the junction kept 3 bases outside the gene matches. Sequencing input: peripheral blood. The origin of this receptor is a man between 60 and 75 years old with acute or convalescent COVID-19. The genes are TRBV6-5 and TRBJ2-1; TRBD2 matches at 14 bases. CDR3 sequence (DNA): TGTGCCAGCAGTTACGGGACTAGCGGGAGTACCAATGAGCAGTTCTTC. It is translated as CASSYGTSGSTNEQFF.